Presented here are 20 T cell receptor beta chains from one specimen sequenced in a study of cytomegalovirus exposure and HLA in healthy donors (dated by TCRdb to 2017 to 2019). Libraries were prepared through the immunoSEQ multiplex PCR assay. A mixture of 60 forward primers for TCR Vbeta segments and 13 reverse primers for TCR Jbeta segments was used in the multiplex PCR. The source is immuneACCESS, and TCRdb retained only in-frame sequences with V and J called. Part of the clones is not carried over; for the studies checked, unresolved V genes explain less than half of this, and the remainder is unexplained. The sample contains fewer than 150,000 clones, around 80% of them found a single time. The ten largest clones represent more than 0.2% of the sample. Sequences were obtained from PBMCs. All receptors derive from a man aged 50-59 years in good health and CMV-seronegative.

CDR3 sequence: CSVESGGGNTIYF. Written as DNA, the CDR3 is TGCAGCGTGGAGAGTGGGGGGGGAAACACCATATATTTT. V is TRBV29-1 and J is TRBJ1-3; possibly TRBD1 for D (5 bases). This CDR3 comprises 13 residues. V lost 6 bases and J lost 4, with 13 bases in between. Germline V CDR1 and CDR2: SQVTM, ANQGSEA.

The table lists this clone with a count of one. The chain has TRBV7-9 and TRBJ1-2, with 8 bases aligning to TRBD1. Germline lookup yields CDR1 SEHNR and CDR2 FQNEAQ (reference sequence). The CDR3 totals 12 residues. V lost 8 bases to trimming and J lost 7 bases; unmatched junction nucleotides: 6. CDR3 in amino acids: CASGQGAGGYTF. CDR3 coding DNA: TGTGCCAGCGGTCAGGGGGCAGGTGGCTACACCTTC.

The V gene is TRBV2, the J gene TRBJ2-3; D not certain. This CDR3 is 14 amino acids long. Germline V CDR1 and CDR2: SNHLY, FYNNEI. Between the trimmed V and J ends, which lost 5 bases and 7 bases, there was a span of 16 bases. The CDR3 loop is CASSRSLSSHTQYF. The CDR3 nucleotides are TGTGCCAGCAGTCGATCCTTAAGCTCTCATACGCAGTATTTT.

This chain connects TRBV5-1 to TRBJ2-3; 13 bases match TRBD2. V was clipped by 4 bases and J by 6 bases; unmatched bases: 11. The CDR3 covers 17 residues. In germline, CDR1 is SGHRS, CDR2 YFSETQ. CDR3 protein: CASSRLGTSGGADTQYF. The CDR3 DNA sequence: TGCGCCAGCAGCCGTCTTGGTACTAGCGGGGGGGCGGATACGCAGTATTTT. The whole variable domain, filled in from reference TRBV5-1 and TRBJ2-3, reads KAGVTQTPRYLIKTRGQQVTLSCSPISGHRSVSWYQQTPGQGLQFLFEYFSETQRNKGNFPGRFSGRQFSNSRSEMNVSTLELGDSALYLCASSRLGTSGGADTQYFGPGTRLTVL.

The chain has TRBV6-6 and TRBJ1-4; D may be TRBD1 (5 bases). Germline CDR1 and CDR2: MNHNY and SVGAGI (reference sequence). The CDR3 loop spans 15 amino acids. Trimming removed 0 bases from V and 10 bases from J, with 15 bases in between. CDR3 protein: CASSYSPGWEGKLFF. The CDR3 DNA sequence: TGTGCCAGCAGTTACTCTCCAGGGTGGGAGGGAAAACTGTTTTTT.

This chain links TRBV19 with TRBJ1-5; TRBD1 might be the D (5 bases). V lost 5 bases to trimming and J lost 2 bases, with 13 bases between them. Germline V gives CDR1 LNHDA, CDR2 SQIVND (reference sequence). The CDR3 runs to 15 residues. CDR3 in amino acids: CASSLYRNGNQPQHF. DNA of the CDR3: TGTGCCAGTAGTCTATACAGGAATGGCAATCAGCCCCAGCATTTT.

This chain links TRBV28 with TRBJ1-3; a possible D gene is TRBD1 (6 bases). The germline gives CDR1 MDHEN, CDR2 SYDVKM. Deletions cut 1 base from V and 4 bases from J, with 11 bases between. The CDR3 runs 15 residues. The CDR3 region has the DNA TGTGCCAGCAGTTTATCGCAGGGGACGGGAAACACCATATATTTT. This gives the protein CASSLSQGTGNTIYF.

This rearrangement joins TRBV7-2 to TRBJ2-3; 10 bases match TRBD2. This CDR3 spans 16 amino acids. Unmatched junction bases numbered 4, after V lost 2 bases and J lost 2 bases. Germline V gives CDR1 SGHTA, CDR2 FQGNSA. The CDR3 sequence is CASSLTSGTNTDTQYF. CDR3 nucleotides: TGTGCCAGCAGCTTAACTAGCGGGACGAACACAGATACGCAGTATTTT. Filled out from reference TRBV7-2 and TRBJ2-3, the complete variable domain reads GAGVSQSPSNKVTEKGKDVELRCDPISGHTALYWYRQSLGQGLEFLIYFQGNSAPDKSGLPSDRFSAERTGGSVSTLTIQRTQQEDSAVYLCASSLTSGTNTDTQYFGPGTRLTVL.

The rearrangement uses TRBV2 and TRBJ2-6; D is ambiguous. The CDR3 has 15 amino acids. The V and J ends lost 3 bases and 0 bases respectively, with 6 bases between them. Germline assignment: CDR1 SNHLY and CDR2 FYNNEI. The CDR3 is CASSDWASGANVLTF. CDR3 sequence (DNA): TGTGCCAGCAGTGATTGGGCCTCTGGGGCCAACGTCCTGACTTTC.

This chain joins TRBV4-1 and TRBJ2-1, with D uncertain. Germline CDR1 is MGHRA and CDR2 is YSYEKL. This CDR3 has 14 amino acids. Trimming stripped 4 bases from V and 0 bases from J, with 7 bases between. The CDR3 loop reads CASSRGGSYNEQFF. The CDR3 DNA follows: TGCGCCAGCAGCCGAGGCGGCTCCTACAATGAGCAGTTCTTC.

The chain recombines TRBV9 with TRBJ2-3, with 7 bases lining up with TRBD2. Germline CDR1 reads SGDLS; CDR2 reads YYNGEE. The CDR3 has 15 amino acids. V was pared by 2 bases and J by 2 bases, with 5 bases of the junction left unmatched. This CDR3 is CASSVGAGPTDTQYF. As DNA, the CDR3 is TGTGCCAGCAGCGTTGGAGCGGGACCCACAGATACGCAGTATTTT.

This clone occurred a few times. CDR3 DNA: TGTGCCAGCAGTGCCCCCTCGGACACCTACGAGCAGTACTTC. Translation: CASSAPSDTYEQYF. The chain has TRBV6-1 and TRBJ2-7, with a tentative D call TRBD1 (5 bases). The germline CDR1 and CDR2 sequences are MNHNS and SASEGT. Trimming removed 4 bases from V and 2 bases from J, with 12 bases in between. The CDR3 runs to 14 residues.

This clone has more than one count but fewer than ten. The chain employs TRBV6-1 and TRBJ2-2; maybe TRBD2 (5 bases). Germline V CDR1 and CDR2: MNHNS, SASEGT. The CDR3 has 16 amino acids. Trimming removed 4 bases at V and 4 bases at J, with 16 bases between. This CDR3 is CASSGGIQVGTGELFF. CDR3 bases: TGTGCCAGCAGTGGAGGGATCCAGGTTGGCACCGGGGAGCTGTTTTTT.

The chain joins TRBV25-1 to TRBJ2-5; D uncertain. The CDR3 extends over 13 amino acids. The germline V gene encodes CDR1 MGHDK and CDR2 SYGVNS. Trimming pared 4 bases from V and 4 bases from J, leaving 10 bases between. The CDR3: CASSVQAAETQYF. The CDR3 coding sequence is TGTGCCAGCAGTGTCCAGGCCGCAGAGACCCAGTACTTC.

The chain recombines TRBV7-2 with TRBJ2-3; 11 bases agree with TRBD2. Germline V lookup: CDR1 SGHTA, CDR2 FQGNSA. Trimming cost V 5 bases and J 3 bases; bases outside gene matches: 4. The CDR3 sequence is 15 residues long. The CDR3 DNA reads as TGTGCCAGCAGCCCCGCTAGCGGGAGGACAGATACGCAGTATTTT. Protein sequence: CASSPASGRTDTQYF.

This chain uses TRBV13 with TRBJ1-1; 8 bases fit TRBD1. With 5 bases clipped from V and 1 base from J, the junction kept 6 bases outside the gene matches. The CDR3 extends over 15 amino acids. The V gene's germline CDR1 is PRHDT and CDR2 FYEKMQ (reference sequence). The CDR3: CASSTQGAWNTEAFF. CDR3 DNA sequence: TGTGCCAGCAGCACTCAGGGGGCTTGGAACACTGAAGCTTTCTTT.

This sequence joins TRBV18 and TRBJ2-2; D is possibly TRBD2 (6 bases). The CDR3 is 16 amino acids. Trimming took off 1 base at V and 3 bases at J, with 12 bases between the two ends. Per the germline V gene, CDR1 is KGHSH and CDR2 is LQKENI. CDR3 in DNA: TGTGCCAGCTCACCACGGAGGGGAGAGGACACCGGGGAGCTGTTTTTT. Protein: CASSPRRGEDTGELFF.

As DNA, the CDR3 is TGTGCCAGCAGTTTATCTCCAGGGGAAGGGGTGATCTATGGCTACACCTTC. This translates into CASSLSPGEGVIYGYTF. This sequence joins TRBV27 and TRBJ1-2; D may be TRBD1 (6 bases). The CDR3 is 17 amino acids. Deletions cut 0 bases from V and 4 bases from J, with 18 bases between. CDR1 and CDR2 from the germline V gene are MNHEY and SMNVEV (reference sequence).

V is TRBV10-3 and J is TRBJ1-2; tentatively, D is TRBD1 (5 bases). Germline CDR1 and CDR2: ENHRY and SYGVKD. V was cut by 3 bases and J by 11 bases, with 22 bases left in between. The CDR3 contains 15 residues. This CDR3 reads CAISEDSQALLQYTF. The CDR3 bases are TGTGCCATCAGTGAAGACTCACAGGCCCTTCTGCAATACACCTTC.

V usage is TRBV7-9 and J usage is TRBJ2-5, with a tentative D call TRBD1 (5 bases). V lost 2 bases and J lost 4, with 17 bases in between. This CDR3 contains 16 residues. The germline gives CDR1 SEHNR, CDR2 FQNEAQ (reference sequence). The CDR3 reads CASSLLAQGVRETQYF. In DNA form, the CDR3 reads TGTGCCAGCAGCTTACTGGCTCAGGGCGTTCGAGAGACCCAGTACTTC.